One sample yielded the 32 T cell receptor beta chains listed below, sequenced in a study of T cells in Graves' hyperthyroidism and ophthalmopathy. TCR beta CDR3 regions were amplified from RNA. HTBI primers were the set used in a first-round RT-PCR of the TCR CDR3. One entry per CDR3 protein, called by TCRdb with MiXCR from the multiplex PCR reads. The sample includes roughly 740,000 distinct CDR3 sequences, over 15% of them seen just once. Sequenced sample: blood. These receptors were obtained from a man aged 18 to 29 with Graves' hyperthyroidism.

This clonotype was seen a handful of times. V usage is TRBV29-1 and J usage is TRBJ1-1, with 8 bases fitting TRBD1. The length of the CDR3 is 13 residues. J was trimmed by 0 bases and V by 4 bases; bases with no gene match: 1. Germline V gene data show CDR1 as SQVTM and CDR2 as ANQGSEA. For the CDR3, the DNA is TGCAGCGTTGTGACAGGGGTGAACACTGAAGCTTTCTTT. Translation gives CSVVTGVNTEAFF.

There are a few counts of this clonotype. The CDR3 sequence: CASSPENHQPQHF. In DNA, the CDR3 is TGTGCCAGCAGCCCGGAAAACCATCAGCCCCAGCATTTT. This chain uses TRBV30 with TRBJ1-5, with D unclear. This CDR3 has 13 amino acids. V shed 8 bases and J shed 5 bases, with 16 bases lying between them. CDR1 and CDR2 from the germline V gene are GTSNPN and SVGIG (reference sequence).

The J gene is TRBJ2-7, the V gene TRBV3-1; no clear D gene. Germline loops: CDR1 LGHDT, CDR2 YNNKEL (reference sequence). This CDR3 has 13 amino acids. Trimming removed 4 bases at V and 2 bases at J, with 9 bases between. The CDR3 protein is CASSPNIPYEQYF. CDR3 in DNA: TGTGCCAGCAGCCCAAACATTCCCTACGAGCAGTACTTC.

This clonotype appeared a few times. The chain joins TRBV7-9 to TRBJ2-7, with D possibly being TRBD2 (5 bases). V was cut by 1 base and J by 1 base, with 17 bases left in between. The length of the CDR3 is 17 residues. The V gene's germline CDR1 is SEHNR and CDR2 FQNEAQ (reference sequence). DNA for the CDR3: TGTGCCAGCAGCTTAGGTATCGGTGGGGAGCCGTCCTACGAGCAGTACTTC. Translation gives CASSLGIGGEPSYEQYF.

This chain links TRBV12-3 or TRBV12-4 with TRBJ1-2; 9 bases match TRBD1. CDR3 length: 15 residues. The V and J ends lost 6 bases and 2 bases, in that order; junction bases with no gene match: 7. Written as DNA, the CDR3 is TGTGCCAGCAGCTCACAGGGGGCGGGAAACTATGGCTACACCTTC. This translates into CASSSQGAGNYGYTF.

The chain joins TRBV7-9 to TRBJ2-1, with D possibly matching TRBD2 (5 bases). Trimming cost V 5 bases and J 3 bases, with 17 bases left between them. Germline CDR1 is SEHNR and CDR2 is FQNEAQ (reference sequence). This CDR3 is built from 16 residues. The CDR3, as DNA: TGTGCCAGCAGCCCCTGGTGGGAGCGACACTACAATGAGCAGTTCTTC. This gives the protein CASSPWWERHYNEQFF. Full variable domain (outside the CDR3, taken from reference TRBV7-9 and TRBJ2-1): DTGVSQNPRHKITKRGQNVTFRCDPISEHNRLYWYRQTLGQGPEFLTYFQNEAQLEKSRLLSDRFSAERPKGSFSTLEIQRTEQGDSAMYLCASSPWWERHYNEQFFGPGTRLTVL.

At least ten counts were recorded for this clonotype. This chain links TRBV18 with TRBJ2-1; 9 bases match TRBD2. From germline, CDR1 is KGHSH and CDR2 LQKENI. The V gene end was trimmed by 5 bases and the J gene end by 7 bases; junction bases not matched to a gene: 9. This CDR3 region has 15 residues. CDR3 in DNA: TGTGCCAGCTCATCCCTAGCGGGACCGTTAAATGAGCAGTTCTTC. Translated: CASSSLAGPLNEQFF.

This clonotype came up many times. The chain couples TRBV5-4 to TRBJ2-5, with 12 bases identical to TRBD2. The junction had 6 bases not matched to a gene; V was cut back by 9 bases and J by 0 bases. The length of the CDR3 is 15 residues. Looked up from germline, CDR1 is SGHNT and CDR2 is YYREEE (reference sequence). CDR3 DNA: TGTGCCACCCGAGGACTAGCGGGGTACCAAGAGACCCAGTACTTC. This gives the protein CATRGLAGYQETQYF.

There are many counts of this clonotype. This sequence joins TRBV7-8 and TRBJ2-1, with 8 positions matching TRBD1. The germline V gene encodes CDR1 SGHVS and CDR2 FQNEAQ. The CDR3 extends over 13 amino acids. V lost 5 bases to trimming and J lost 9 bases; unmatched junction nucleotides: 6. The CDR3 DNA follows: TGTGCCAGCAGCCCGGACAGGGCGGCTGAGCAGTTCTTC. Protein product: CASSPDRAAEQFF.

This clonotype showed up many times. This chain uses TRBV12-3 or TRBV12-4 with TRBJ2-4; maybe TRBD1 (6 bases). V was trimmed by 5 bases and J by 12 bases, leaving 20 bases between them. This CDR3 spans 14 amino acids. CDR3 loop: CASSLRGSLVPQYF. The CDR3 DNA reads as TGTGCCAGCAGTCTCAGGGGTTCCCTGGTACCTCAGTACTTC.

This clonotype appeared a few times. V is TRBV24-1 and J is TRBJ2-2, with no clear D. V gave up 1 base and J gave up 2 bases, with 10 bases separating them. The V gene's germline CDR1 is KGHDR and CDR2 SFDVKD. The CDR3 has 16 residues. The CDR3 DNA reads TGTGCCACCAGTGATTTCCTAAATTCTAACACCGGGGAGCTGTTTTTT. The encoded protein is CATSDFLNSNTGELFF.

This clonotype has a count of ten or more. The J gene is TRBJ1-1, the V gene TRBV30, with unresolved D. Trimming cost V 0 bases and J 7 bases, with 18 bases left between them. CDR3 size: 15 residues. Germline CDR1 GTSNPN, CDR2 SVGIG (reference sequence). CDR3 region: CAWSVAGWAGGEAFF. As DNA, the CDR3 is TGTGCCTGGAGTGTAGCGGGATGGGCTGGTGGTGAAGCTTTCTTT.

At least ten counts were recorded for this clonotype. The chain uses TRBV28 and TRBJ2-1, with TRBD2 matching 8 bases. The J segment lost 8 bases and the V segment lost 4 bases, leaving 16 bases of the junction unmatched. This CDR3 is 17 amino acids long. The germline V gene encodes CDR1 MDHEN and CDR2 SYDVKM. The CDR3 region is CASSSGGGRGSIDEQFF. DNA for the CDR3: TGTGCCAGCAGTTCCGGCGGGGGGAGGGGTTCTATTGATGAGCAGTTCTTC.

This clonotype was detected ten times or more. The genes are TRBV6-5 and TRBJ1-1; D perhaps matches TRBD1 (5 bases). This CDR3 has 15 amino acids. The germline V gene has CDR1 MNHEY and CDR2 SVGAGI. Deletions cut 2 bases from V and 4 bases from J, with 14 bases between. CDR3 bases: TGTGCCAGCAGTTACAAGCCCCAGGGCTCCACTGAAGCTTTCTTT. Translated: CASSYKPQGSTEAFF.

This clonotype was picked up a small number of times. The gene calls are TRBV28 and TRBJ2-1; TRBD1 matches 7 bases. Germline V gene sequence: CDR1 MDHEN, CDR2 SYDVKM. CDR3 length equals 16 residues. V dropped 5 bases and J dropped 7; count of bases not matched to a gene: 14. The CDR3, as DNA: TGTGCCAGCAGTCCCGACAGGGTCAATTTTCGTAATGAGCAGTTCTTC. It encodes CASSPDRVNFRNEQFF.

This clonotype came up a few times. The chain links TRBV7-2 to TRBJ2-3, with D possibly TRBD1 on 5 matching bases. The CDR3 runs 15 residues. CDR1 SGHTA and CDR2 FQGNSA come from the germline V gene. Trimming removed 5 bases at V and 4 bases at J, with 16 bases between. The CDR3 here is CASSPALRTSDTQYF. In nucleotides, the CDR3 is TGTGCCAGCAGCCCTGCACTCCGGACATCAGATACGCAGTATTTT.

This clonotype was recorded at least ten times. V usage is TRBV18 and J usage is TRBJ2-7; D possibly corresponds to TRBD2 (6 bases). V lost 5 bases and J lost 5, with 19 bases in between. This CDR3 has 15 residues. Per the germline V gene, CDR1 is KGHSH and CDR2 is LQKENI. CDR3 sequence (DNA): TGTGCCAGCTCAGGAGGGATTGCCTTTGGGGACGAGCAGTACTTC. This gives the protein CASSGGIAFGDEQYF.

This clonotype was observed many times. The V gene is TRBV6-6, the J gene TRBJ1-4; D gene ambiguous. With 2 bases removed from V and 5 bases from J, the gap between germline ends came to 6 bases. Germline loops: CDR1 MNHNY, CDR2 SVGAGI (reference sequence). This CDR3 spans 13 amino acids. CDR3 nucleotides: TGTGCCAGCAGTTACGGGAGAAATGAAAAACTGTTTTTT. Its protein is CASSYGRNEKLFF.

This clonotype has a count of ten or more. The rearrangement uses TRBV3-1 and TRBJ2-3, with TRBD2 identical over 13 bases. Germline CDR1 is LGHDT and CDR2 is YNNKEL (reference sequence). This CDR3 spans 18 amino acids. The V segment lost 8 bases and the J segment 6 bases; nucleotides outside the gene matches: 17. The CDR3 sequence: CASSEGLTSGRPEDTQYF. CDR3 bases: TGTGCCAGCTCCGAAGGATTGACTAGCGGGAGGCCGGAGGATACGCAGTATTTT.

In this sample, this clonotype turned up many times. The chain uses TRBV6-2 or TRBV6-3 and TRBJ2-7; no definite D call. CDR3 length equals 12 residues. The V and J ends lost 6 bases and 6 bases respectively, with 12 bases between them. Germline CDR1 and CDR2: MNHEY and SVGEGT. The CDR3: CASRGFFPEQYF. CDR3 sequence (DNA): TGTGCCAGCAGGGGGTTCTTCCCCGAGCAGTACTTC.

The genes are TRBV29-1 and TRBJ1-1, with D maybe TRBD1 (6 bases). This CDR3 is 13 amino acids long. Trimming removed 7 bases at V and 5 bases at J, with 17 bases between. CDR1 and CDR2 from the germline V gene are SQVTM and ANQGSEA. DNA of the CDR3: TGCAGCGCCTATTGGGGGGCTGGGACTGAAGCTTTCTTT. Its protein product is CSAYWGAGTEAFF. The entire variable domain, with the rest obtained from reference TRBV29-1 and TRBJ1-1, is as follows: SAVISQKPSRDICQRGTSLTIQCQVDSQVTMMFWYRQQPGQSLTLIATANQGSEATYESGFVIDKFPISRPNLTFSTLTVSNMSPEDSSIYLCSAYWGAGTEAFFGQGTRLTVV.

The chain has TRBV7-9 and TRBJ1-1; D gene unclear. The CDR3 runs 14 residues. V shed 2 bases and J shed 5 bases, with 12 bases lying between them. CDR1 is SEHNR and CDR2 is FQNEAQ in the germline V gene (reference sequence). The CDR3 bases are TGTGCCAGCAGCTTACTGGGAAAGGAGACTGAAGCTTTCTTT. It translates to CASSLLGKETEAFF.

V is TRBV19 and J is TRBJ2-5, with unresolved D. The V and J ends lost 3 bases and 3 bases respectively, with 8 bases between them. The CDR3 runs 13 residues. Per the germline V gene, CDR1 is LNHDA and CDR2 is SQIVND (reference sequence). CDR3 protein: CASSIGQKETQYF. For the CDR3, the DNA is TGTGCCAGTAGTATCGGCCAGAAAGAGACCCAGTACTTC. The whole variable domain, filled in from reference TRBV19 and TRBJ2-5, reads DGGITQSPKYLFRKEGQNVTLSCEQNLNHDAMYWYRQDPGQGLRLIYYSQIVNDFQKGDIAEGYSVSREKKESFPLTVTSAQKNPTAFYLCASSIGQKETQYFGPGTRLLVL.

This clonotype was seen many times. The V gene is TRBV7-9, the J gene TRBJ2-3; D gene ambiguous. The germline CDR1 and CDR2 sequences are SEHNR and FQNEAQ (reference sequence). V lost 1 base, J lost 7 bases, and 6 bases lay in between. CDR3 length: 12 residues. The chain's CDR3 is CASSLVGYTQYF. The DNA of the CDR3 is TGTGCCAGCAGCTTAGTGGGATATACGCAGTATTTT.

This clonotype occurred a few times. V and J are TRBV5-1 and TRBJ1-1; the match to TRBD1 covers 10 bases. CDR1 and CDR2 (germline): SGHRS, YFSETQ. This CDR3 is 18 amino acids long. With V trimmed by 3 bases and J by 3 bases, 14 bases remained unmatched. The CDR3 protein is CASSSIPRQGALDTEAFF. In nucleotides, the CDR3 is TGCGCCAGCAGCTCCATCCCCCGACAGGGGGCGCTGGACACTGAAGCTTTCTTT.

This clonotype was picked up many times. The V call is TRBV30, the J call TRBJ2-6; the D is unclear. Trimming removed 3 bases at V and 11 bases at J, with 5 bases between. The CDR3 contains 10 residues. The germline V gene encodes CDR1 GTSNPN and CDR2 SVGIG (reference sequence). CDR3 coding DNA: TGTGCCTGGAGCTCCGACGTCCTGACTTTC. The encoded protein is CAWSSDVLTF.

CDR3 loop: CASRPGTDGYTF. In DNA form, the CDR3 reads TGTGCCAGCCGGCCTGGGACGGATGGCTACACCTTC. J is TRBJ1-2 and V is TRBV18, with D tentatively TRBD1 (5 bases). Looked up from germline, CDR1 is KGHSH and CDR2 is LQKENI. V lost 8 bases and J 6 bases, leaving 13 bases between the germline ends. CDR3 length equals 12 residues.

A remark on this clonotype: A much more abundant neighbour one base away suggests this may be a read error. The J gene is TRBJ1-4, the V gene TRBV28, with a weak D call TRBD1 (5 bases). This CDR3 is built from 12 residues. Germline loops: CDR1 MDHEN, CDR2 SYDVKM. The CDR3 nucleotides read TGTGCCAGCAGTTGGGGGAATGAAGAACTGTTTTTT. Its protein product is CASSWGNEELFF.

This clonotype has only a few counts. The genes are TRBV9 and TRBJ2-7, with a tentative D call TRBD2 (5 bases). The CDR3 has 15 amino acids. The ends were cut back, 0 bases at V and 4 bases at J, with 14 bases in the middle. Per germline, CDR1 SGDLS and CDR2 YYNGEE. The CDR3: CASSVGASSPYEQYF. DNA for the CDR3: TGTGCCAGCAGCGTAGGGGCTAGCTCTCCGTACGAGCAGTACTTC.

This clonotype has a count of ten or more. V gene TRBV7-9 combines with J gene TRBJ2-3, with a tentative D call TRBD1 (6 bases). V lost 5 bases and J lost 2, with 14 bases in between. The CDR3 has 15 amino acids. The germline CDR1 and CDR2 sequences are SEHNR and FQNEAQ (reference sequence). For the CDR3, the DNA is TGTGCCAGCAGCCCAAGAGGACAGCTCACAGATACGCAGTATTTT. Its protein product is CASSPRGQLTDTQYF. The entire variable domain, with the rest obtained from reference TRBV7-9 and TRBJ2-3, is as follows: DTGVSQNPRHKITKRGQNVTFRCDPISEHNRLYWYRQTLGQGPEFLTYFQNEAQLEKSRLLSDRFSAERPKGSFSTLEIQRTEQGDSAMYLCASSPRGQLTDTQYFGPGTRLTVL.

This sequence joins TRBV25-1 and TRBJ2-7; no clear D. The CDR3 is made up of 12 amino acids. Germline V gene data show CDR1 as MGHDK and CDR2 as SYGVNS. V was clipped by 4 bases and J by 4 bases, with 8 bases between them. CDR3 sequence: CASSGTRYEQYF. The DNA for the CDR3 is TGTGCCAGCAGTGGGACCAGGTACGAGCAGTACTTC.

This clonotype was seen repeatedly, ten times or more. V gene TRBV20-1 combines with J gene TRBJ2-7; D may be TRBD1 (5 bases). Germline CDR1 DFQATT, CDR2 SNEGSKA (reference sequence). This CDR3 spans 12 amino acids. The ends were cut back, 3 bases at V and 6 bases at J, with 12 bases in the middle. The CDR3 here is CSASAGLSEQYF. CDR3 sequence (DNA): TGCAGTGCTAGTGCAGGGCTGAGCGAGCAGTACTTC.